The 8 T cell receptor beta chains below were found in one sample sequenced in a study of human T cells and chemical hapten exposure. MiXCR, applied by TCRdb to the RACE reads, yields one record per CDR3 protein. The sample contains about 400,000 distinct CDR3 sequences, over 6% of which appear only once. Noted time point: patch test 2, 6 weeks after DPC sensitization. Treatment indicated: therapeutic diphenylcyclopropenone sensitization with weekly scalp DPC. The sequenced sample was whole blood, obtained in connection with sensitization to the hapten diphenylcyclopropenone (DPC). The receptors shown here come from a woman younger than 30 with alopecia areata. Some clones in this sample may be carry-over from other donors' samples.

This clonotype turned up a few times. A much bigger clone sits one base away, suggesting this may be a read error. J is TRBJ1-1 and V is TRBV5-4; no reliable D call. Trimming took 2 bases from V and 2 from J, leaving 4 bases between them. This CDR3 has 12 residues. Germline assignment: CDR1 SGHNT and CDR2 YYREEE (reference sequence). The CDR3 DNA is TGTGCCAGCAGCTTTTTTAACACTGAAGCTTTCTTT. This codes for CASSFFNTEAFF.

The rearrangement joins TRBV20-1 to TRBJ1-1, with 8 bases matching TRBD1. V trimming: 0 bases; J trimming: 9 bases; junction bases outside the gene matches: 18. The CDR3 contains 17 residues. CDR1 is DFQATT and CDR2 is SNEGSKA in the germline V gene (reference sequence). CDR3 DNA: TGCAGTGCTAGAGATGCCCCGGCCGGCCAGGGGGCATGGAAAGCTTTCTTT. This sequence encodes CSARDAPAGQGAWKAFF.

The chain recombines TRBV18 with TRBJ1-1; TRBD1 might be the D (5 bases). This CDR3 has 13 amino acids. The germline CDR1 and CDR2 sequences are KGHSH and LQKENI. Trimming removed 5 bases from V and 6 bases from J, with 13 bases in between. CDR3 region: CASSGAPVAEAFF. The CDR3 DNA sequence: TGTGCCAGCTCAGGGGCCCCAGTGGCTGAAGCTTTCTTT.

This clonotype was detected a few times. The genes are TRBV29-1 and TRBJ2-3; TRBD1 might be the D (5 bases). Germline lookup yields CDR1 SQVTM and CDR2 ANQGSEA. V shed 3 bases and J shed 0 bases, with 7 bases lying between them. The CDR3 is 13 residues long. The CDR3 is CSVDRVSTDTQYF. The DNA of the CDR3 is TGCAGCGTTGACAGGGTTAGCACAGATACGCAGTATTTT.

In its sample, this clonotype was seen a few times. The chain has TRBV11-3 and TRBJ2-1; 12 positions match TRBD2. The CDR3 is 16 amino acids. CDR1 is SGHNT, CDR2 YENEEA, per germline. The V and J ends lost 4 bases and 7 bases, in that order; junction bases with no gene match: 8. The CDR3 DNA reads TGTGCCAGCAGCTGGGACGGGACTAGCGGGCCTAATGAGCAGTTCTTC. This codes for CASSWDGTSGPNEQFF.

In DNA, the CDR3 is TGCGCCAGCAGCTTGAATAGCGGCAGCTCCTACGAGCAGTACTTC. It codes for CASSLNSGSSYEQYF. V usage is TRBV5-1 and J usage is TRBJ2-7; maybe TRBD2 (6 bases). The germline V and J ends were trimmed by 1 base and 0 bases, with 11 bases remaining between them. CDR1 and CDR2 from the germline V gene are SGHRS and YFSETQ. The CDR3 runs to 15 residues.

This clonotype was found many times. The V call is TRBV6-1, the J call TRBJ2-3; D ambiguous. Germline lookup yields CDR1 MNHNS and CDR2 SASEGT. Trimming took off 2 bases at V and 6 bases at J, with 9 bases between the two ends. The CDR3 has 13 residues. The CDR3 reads CASSEFPGDTQYF. Written as DNA, the CDR3 is TGTGCCAGCAGTGAATTCCCCGGGGATACGCAGTATTTT.

In its sample, this clonotype was seen a few times. The chain has TRBV2 and TRBJ2-1; 10 nucleotides line up with TRBD2. The ends lost 2 bases at V and 9 bases at J; junction bases unmatched: 10. Per germline, CDR1 SNHLY and CDR2 FYNNEI. This CDR3 has 16 amino acids. Written as DNA, the CDR3 is TGTGCCAGCAGTGAAATCCCTAGCGGGGGTGCGGGTGAGCAGTTCTTC. Amino acids: CASSEIPSGGAGEQFF.